The entry that follows covers one T cell receptor beta chain sequence. Source study methods: The authors estimated nucleated cell counts from reference gene primer amplification. Measured with immunoSEQ multiplex PCR; TCRdb has only the in-frame clones, and not every one. D and trimming were read from the DNA, whereas the V and J calls and clone size are those reported in that table. This table has some 190,000 clones, over 75% appearing once. The source of the sample is a study of blood T cell repertoires in COVID-19. On the study more broadly: Italy, Spain and the United States were the sources of the convalescent and acute COVID-19 samples.

V trimming: 1 base; J trimming: 1 base; junction bases outside the gene matches: 6. This CDR3 has 16 residues. Per germline, CDR1 LGHDT and CDR2 YNNKEL (reference sequence). Seattle patient enrollment occurred during active infection, with longitudinal follow-up thereafter. J is TRBJ1-1 and V is TRBV3-1 (or the pseudogene TRBV3-2), with 7 bases matching TRBD1. The sample consisted of peripheral blood. The TCR sequence derives from an elderly man with COVID-19, enrolled during active disease. CDR3 nucleotides: TGTGCCAGCAGCCAAGTCCAGGGGGTGGGGAACACTGAAGCTTTCTTT. Translating gives CASSQVQGVGNTEAFF.